Following are 10 T cell receptor beta chains from one sample sequenced in a study of shared clonotypes between healthy human individuals. Assay: immunoSEQ multiplex PCR; the TCRdb copy retains only in-frame clones and omits some. The table shows about 1.1 million clones, with approximately 80% occurring only once. What was sequenced was memory CD4+ T cells from PBMCs. The subset: CD45RA-negative fraction. The receptors were sampled from a man between 18 and 35 years old in good health. Some clones in this sample may be carry-over from other donors' samples.

The chain combines TRBV10-3 with TRBJ2-7, with D perhaps given as TRBD1 or TRBD2 (5 bases each). Germline assignment: CDR1 ENHRY and CDR2 SYGVKD. Trimming took off 10 bases at V and 2 bases at J, with 15 bases between the two ends. The CDR3 is 13 residues long. Written as DNA, the CDR3 is TGTGCCACCCGTTTGGGACGGACCTACGAGCAGTACTTC. As protein: CATRLGRTYEQYF.

This chain connects TRBV28 to TRBJ2-3, with 15 bases that match TRBD2. V lost 6 bases to trimming and J lost 4 bases; unmatched junction nucleotides: 8. In germline, CDR1 is MDHEN, CDR2 SYDVKM. CDR3 length equals 17 residues. Here the CDR3 reads CASSSGTSGRRPDTQYF. CDR3 coding DNA: TGTGCCAGCAGCTCCGGGACTAGCGGGAGGCGCCCAGATACGCAGTATTTT. Drawing the rest from reference TRBV28 and TRBJ2-3, the complete variable domain is DVKVTQSSRYLVKRTGEKVFLECVQDMDHENMFWYRQDPGLGLRLIYFSYDVKMKEKGDIPEGYSVSREKKERFSLILESASTNQTSMYLCASSSGTSGRRPDTQYFGPGTRLTVL.

The rearrangement links TRBV7-3 to TRBJ2-5; no firm D call. V lost 8 bases and J lost 0, with 4 bases in between. The CDR3 spans 11 residues. The germline CDR1 and CDR2 sequences are SGHTA and FQGTGA. The CDR3 sequence is CASGDQETQYF. The DNA for the CDR3 is TGTGCCAGCGGTGACCAAGAGACCCAGTACTTC. Full variable domain (missing parts from reference TRBV7-3 and TRBJ2-5): GAGVSQTPSNKVTEKGKYVELRCDPISGHTALYWYRQSLGQGPEFLIYFQGTGAADDSGLPNDRFFAVRPEGSVSTLKIQRTERGDSAVYLCASGDQETQYFGPGTRLLVL.

This clone was seen only once. The chain is built from TRBV7-2 and TRBJ2-1, with TRBD2 identical over 8 bases. CDR3 length: 15 amino acids. V shed 1 base, J shed 12 bases, and the junction held 11 bases outside the gene matches. Looked up from germline, CDR1 is SGHTA and CDR2 is FQGNSA. The CDR3 nucleotides are TGTGCCAGCAGCTTAGGACTAGCGTTTACCAGTGGGCAGTTCTTC. This codes for CASSLGLAFTSGQFF.

The sample holds a few counts of this clone. The rearrangement uses TRBV30 and TRBJ1-5; D gene uncertain. CDR1 is GTSNPN, CDR2 SVGIG, per germline (reference sequence). CDR3 length: 14 residues. V was trimmed by 4 bases and J by 6 bases, leaving 16 bases between them. The CDR3 spells CAWTGSKVGQPQHF. Written as DNA, the CDR3 is TGTGCCTGGACCGGATCAAAGGTCGGTCAGCCCCAGCATTTT.

V usage is TRBV10-3 and J usage is TRBJ1-1, with TRBD1 matching over 10 bases. This CDR3 spans 14 amino acids. The V segment lost 0 bases and the J segment 11 bases; nucleotides outside the gene matches: 6. The germline gives CDR1 ENHRY, CDR2 SYGVKD. Written as DNA, the CDR3 is TGTGCCATCAGTGAGTCCGGGGGACAGGGGTTCGCTTTCTTT. Amino acid sequence: CAISESGGQGFAFF.

This sequence joins TRBV18 and TRBJ2-6; the match to TRBD1 covers 10 bases. This CDR3 region has 18 residues. Per the germline V gene, CDR1 is KGHSH and CDR2 is LQKENI. Germline trimming cut 3 bases from V and 2 bases from J; bases unmatched to any gene: 7. The CDR3 sequence is CASSPTGTGATGANVLTF. DNA for the CDR3: TGTGCCAGCTCACCTACCGGGACAGGGGCTACTGGGGCCAACGTCCTGACTTTC. Full variable domain (missing parts from reference TRBV18 and TRBJ2-6): NAGVMQNPRHLVRRRGQEARLRCSPMKGHSHVYWYRQLPEEGLKFMVYLQKENIIDESGMPKERFSAEFPKEGPSILRIQQVVRGDSAAYFCASSPTGTGATGANVLTFGAGSRLTVL.

V usage is TRBV30 and J usage is TRBJ2-1, with 7 nucleotides matching TRBD2. Germline CDR1 and CDR2: GTSNPN and SVGIG (reference sequence). The CDR3 runs 12 residues. The trim removed 1 base at V and 14 bases at J, leaving 8 bases unmatched. As DNA, the CDR3 is TGTGCCTGGAGTGCGACTAGCCTGAGGGAGTTCTTC. Its translation: CAWSATSLREFF.

On this clone: Other DNA sequences in the sample encode the same CDR3. This chain connects TRBV7-9 to TRBJ1-4; maybe TRBD1 (6 bases). This CDR3 has 13 residues. Trimming stripped 4 bases from V and 7 bases from J, with 10 bases between. The germline V gene has CDR1 SEHNR and CDR2 FQNEAQ (reference sequence). This CDR3 reads CASSSSGAEKLFF. The CDR3 DNA follows: TGTGCCAGCAGCTCGTCAGGGGCTGAAAAACTGTTTTTT.

The CDR3 DNA reads TGTGCCAGCTCACCGTGGATCGGGGATACGCAGTATTTT. This translates into CASSPWIGDTQYF. The chain combines TRBV18 with TRBJ2-3; D unclear. Trimming cost V 3 bases and J 6 bases, with 10 bases left between them. From germline, CDR1 is KGHSH and CDR2 LQKENI. The CDR3 extends over 13 amino acids.